The 22 T cell receptor beta chains presented below share a single source sample, sequenced in a study of blood T cell repertoires in COVID-19. Profiled with immunoSEQ multiplex PCR; TCRdb holds only in-frame clones, not every one. Here the sample spans roughly 62,000 clones, around nine tenths being singletons. Material: peripheral blood. The receptors here all came from a human donor with active COVID-19. The donor label of this sample is uncertain.

This chain links TRBV25-1 with TRBJ2-5, with D uncertain. The germline CDR1 and CDR2 sequences are MGHDK and SYGVNS. The CDR3 loop spans 15 amino acids. Trimming took 1 base from V and 1 from J, leaving 10 bases between them. The CDR3 DNA reads TGTGCCAGCAGTGAATTTATTAGTATCCAAGAGACCCAGTACTTC. The encoded protein is CASSEFISIQETQYF.

V and J are TRBV9 and TRBJ2-1; 9 nucleotides agree with TRBD2. The germline V gene encodes CDR1 SGDLS and CDR2 YYNGEE. Germline trimming cut 0 bases from V and 7 bases from J; bases unmatched to any gene: 14. This CDR3 region has 18 residues. DNA for the CDR3: TGTGCCAGCAGCGTAGTAGGGACGGGTAGCGGGGGAAGGAATGAGCAGTTCTTC. Amino acids: CASSVVGTGSGGRNEQFF.

V is TRBV30 and J is TRBJ2-7, with no clear D. V shed 2 bases and J shed 2 bases, with 10 bases lying between them. This CDR3 is built from 13 residues. Germline V CDR1 and CDR2: GTSNPN, SVGIG (reference sequence). The DNA for the CDR3 is TGTGCCTGGAGTCGCCGAGCCCCCTACGAGCAGTACTTC. It is translated as CAWSRRAPYEQYF.

The chain links TRBV24-1 to TRBJ1-2; D remains unclear. The V and J ends lost 4 bases and 0 bases respectively, with 11 bases between them. CDR1 and CDR2 (germline): KGHDR, SFDVKD. There are 15 residues in the CDR3. The CDR3 DNA sequence: TGTGCCACCAGTGACGGGCGGGGATCTAACTATGGCTACACCTTC. The encoded protein is CATSDGRGSNYGYTF.

About this clone itself: Sequence at one end of the junction differs from germline and may be a read error. The chain carries TRBV4-2 and TRBJ1-1; TRBD1 might be the D (5 bases). Germline lookup yields CDR1 LGHNA and CDR2 YNFKEQ. This CDR3 has 14 residues. CDR3 amino acids: CASSQDRGRLEVFF. Written as DNA, the CDR3 is TGTGCCAGCAGCCAAGATAGGGGCAGGCTGGAAGTTTTCTTT.

This chain joins TRBV12-5 and TRBJ2-2, with TRBD1 matching over 8 bases. CDR1 is LGHNT and CDR2 is FRNRAP in the germline V gene. V lost 5 bases to trimming and J lost 4 bases; unmatched junction nucleotides: 6. CDR3 size: 15 residues. Here the CDR3 reads CASGPEQGVTGELFF. The CDR3 DNA reads TGTGCTAGTGGTCCAGAACAGGGGGTCACCGGGGAGCTGTTTTTT.

The rearrangement links TRBV7-3 to TRBJ2-1, with 8 positions matching TRBD1. The CDR3 covers 17 residues. Germline trimming cut 7 bases from V and 5 bases from J; bases unmatched to any gene: 16. Germline-derived CDR1 and CDR2 are SGHTA and FQGTGA. The CDR3 region is CASTPHLDRGADNEQFF. Here the CDR3 DNA reads TGTGCCAGCACCCCTCACCTTGACAGGGGTGCCGACAATGAGCAGTTCTTC. The full variable domain, rest sourced from reference TRBV7-3 and TRBJ2-1, is GAGVSQTPSNKVTEKGKYVELRCDPISGHTALYWYRQSLGQGPEFLIYFQGTGAADDSGLPNDRFFAVRPEGSVSTLKIQRTERGDSAVYLCASTPHLDRGADNEQFFGPGTRLTVL.

The rearrangement links TRBV24-1 to TRBJ2-2; 9 nucleotides match TRBD1. V lost 3 bases, J lost 1 base, and 5 bases stayed unmatched. The germline CDR1 and CDR2 sequences are KGHDR and SFDVKD. The CDR3 runs 17 residues. The CDR3 nucleotides read TGTGCCACCAGTGATACAACAGGGGGCCGGAACACCGGGGAGCTGTTTTTT. The encoded protein is CATSDTTGGRNTGELFF.

The V call is TRBV5-6, the J call TRBJ1-2, with 7 bases identical to TRBD1. CDR1 and CDR2 (germline): SGHDT, YYEEEE. There are 14 residues in the CDR3. The ends lost 4 bases at V and 4 bases at J; junction bases unmatched: 7. The CDR3 DNA reads as TGTGCCAGCAGCCAGGACAGGCGGTCCTATGGCTACACCTTC. Translated: CASSQDRRSYGYTF.

This clone was recorded only once. The chain uses TRBV7-3 and TRBJ2-1; 8 nucleotides agree with TRBD2. The V and J ends lost 1 base and 7 bases, in that order; junction bases with no gene match: 6. The germline V gene has CDR1 SGHTA and CDR2 FQGTGA. The CDR3 has 15 amino acids. The CDR3 loop reads CASSLSSGTGNEQFF. Written as DNA, the CDR3 is TGTGCCAGCAGCTTAAGTAGCGGGACGGGGAATGAGCAGTTCTTC.

The V and J genes are TRBV18 and TRBJ1-3; TRBD1 aligns across 7 bases. In germline, CDR1 is KGHSH, CDR2 LQKENI. The CDR3 contains 14 residues. Trimming took 5 bases from V and 4 from J; bases not matched to a gene: 5. The CDR3, as DNA: TGTGCCAGCTCAGCACAGGGGTCGGGAAACACCATATATTTT. This translates into CASSAQGSGNTIYF.

The chain employs TRBV10-1 and TRBJ2-1, with 10 bases aligning to TRBD1. The CDR3 extends over 18 amino acids. CDR1 and CDR2 (germline): WNHNN, SYGVQD (reference sequence). V was clipped by 2 bases and J by 7 bases; unmatched bases: 14. The CDR3 sequence: CASSERLGGQGSVNEQFF. The DNA for the CDR3 is TGCGCCAGCAGTGAGAGACTTGGGGGACAGGGGTCTGTTAATGAGCAGTTCTTC.

V gene TRBV11-2 combines with J gene TRBJ2-1; 9 bases agree with TRBD2. Germline assignment: CDR1 SGHAT and CDR2 FQNNGV. The length of the CDR3 is 16 residues. The V and J ends lost 7 bases and 4 bases, in that order; junction bases with no gene match: 11. CDR3 sequence reads: CASTSLRGGLYNEQFF. DNA for the CDR3: TGTGCCAGCACCTCTCTGCGGGGGGGCCTATACAATGAGCAGTTCTTC.

In this sample, this clone turned up a few times. The chain combines TRBV21-1 with TRBJ2-7; the DNA was not used to check the table's D call, TRBD2. TRBV21-1 is shown as a pseudogene. This CDR3 spans 19 amino acids. The CDR3 bases are TGTGCCAGCAGCAAAGGGGGGTCAGGACTAGCGGGAGTGGGTTGCGAGCAGTACTTC. Amino acids: CASSKGGSGLAGVGCEQYF.

V gene TRBV27 combines with J gene TRBJ2-7, with a tentative D call TRBD2 (6 bases). V lost 11 bases to trimming and J lost 2 bases, with 16 bases between them. Germline V gene lookup returns CDR1 MNHEY and CDR2 SMNVEV (reference sequence). The CDR3 covers 13 residues. This CDR3 is CAVPGGCAYEQYF. Here the CDR3 DNA reads TGTGCCGTGCCCGGGGGATGCGCCTACGAGCAGTACTTC.

The chain recombines TRBV7-8 with TRBJ2-7, with D possibly TRBD2 on 6 matching bases. V was shortened by 5 bases and J by 4 bases, with 21 bases between the two germline ends. The CDR3 is made up of 16 amino acids. The germline gives CDR1 SGHVS, CDR2 FQNEAQ. CDR3 sequence (DNA): TGTGCCAGCAGCAATAGGGCGGGGCTTCGACTATACGAGCAGTACTTC. Encoded protein: CASSNRAGLRLYEQYF.

The J gene is TRBJ2-1, the V gene TRBV9; 7 bases agree with TRBD2. CDR1 SGDLS and CDR2 YYNGEE come from the germline V gene. CDR3 size: 16 residues. Trimming removed 2 bases from V and 6 bases from J; junction bases left unmatched: 11. The CDR3 nucleotides are TGTGCCAGCAGCGTCTCGGGGGAGGGCCAGGTCAATGAGCAGTTCTTC. Translating gives CASSVSGEGQVNEQFF.

This sequence joins TRBV5-1 and TRBJ2-3; tentatively, D is TRBD1 (6 bases). Trimming took 2 bases from V and 2 from J, leaving 12 bases between them. In germline, CDR1 is SGHRS, CDR2 YFSETQ. The CDR3 is 15 amino acids. The chain's CDR3 is CASSFSRGLTDTQYF. Here the CDR3 DNA reads TGCGCCAGCAGCTTCTCCAGGGGTCTCACAGATACGCAGTATTTT.

This clone was seen a single time. J is TRBJ1-1 and V is TRBV5-8; 12 bases fit TRBD1. The CDR3 spans 16 residues. With V trimmed by 6 bases and J by 8 bases, 14 bases remained unmatched. CDR1 is SGHTS and CDR2 is YDEGEE in the germline V gene. The CDR3 DNA follows: TGTGCCAGCATCAGAGTTCCGGGACAGGGGGCCTCGGAAGCTTTCTTT. Translating gives CASIRVPGQGASEAFF.

The chain carries TRBV6-5 and TRBJ2-2; tentative D call: TRBD1 (5 bases). In germline, CDR1 is MNHEY, CDR2 SVGAGI. Trimming took 0 bases from V and 7 from J, leaving 15 bases between them. This CDR3 has 16 amino acids. CDR3 coding DNA: TGTGCCAGCAGTTACTCCTTCGTCAGGGCTATCGGGGAGCTGTTTTTT. Amino acids: CASSYSFVRAIGELFF.

The chain uses TRBV12-2 and TRBJ1-5; the table names TRBD1, a call not compared with the DNA. TRBV12-2 is a known pseudogene. This CDR3 region has 14 residues. This CDR3 reads CASRLTGVGQPQHF. As DNA, the CDR3 is TGTGCAAGTCGCTTGACAGGGGTCGGGCAGCCCCAGCATTTT.

This clone has only one observation. J is TRBJ2-5 and V is TRBV11-2; 11 bases match TRBD2. Germline CDR1 and CDR2: SGHAT and FQNNGV. V dropped 5 bases and J dropped 1; count of bases not matched to a gene: 6. The CDR3 spans 16 residues. The CDR3, as DNA: TGTGCCAGCAGCGCGCCGGGACTAGCGGTCCAAGAGACCCAGTACTTC. Translated, it gives CASSAPGLAVQETQYF.